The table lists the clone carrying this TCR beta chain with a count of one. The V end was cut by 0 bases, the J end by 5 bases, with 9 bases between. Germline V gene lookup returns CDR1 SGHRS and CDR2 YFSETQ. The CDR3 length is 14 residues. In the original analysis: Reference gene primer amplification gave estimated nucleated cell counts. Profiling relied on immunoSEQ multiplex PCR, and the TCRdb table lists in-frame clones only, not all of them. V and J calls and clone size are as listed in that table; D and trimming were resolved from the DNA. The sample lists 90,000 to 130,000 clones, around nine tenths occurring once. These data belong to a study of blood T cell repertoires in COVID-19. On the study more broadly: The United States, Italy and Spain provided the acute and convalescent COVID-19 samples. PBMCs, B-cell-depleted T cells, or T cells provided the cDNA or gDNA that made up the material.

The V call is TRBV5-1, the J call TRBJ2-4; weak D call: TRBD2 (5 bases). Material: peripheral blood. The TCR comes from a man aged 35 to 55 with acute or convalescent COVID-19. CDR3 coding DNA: TGCGCCAGCAGCTTGGGTAAGAGGGAAAACATTCAGTACTTC. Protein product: CASSLGKRENIQYF.